Listed here are 26 T cell receptor beta chains from one sample, sequenced in a study of T cell responses to AZD1222 COVID-19 vaccine. The protocol was immunoSEQ multiplex PCR, while the TCRdb copy is restricted to in-frame clones and leaves out a portion. The table lists 90,000 to 120,000 clones, over 80% of them singletons. This material consisted of peripheral blood, taken 28 days after the second AZD1222 dose. The receptors were gathered from an adult who received the AZD1222 COVID-19 vaccine.

This chain joins TRBV7-2 and TRBJ2-3, with D perhaps matching TRBD2 (6 bases). CDR3 length equals 15 residues. Germline CDR1 is SGHTA and CDR2 is FQGNSA. V was cut by 1 base and J by 2 bases, with 10 bases left in between. CDR3 nucleotides: TGTGCCAGCAGCTTAGACGGAGGGACCACAGATACGCAGTATTTT. Translating gives CASSLDGGTTDTQYF.

The V call is TRBV7-9, the J call TRBJ2-3; the match to TRBD1 covers 9 bases. Per germline, CDR1 SEHNR and CDR2 FQNEAQ (reference sequence). The CDR3 has 15 amino acids. Germline trimming cut 4 bases from V and 3 bases from J; bases unmatched to any gene: 5. The CDR3 DNA reads as TGTGCCAGCAGCTCATGGACAGGGGAAACAGATACGCAGTATTTT. The encoded protein is CASSSWTGETDTQYF.

The chain combines TRBV4-3 with TRBJ2-7; TRBD1 matches 10 bases. Per germline, CDR1 LGHNA and CDR2 YSLEER. The CDR3 extends over 14 amino acids. The V gene end was trimmed by 8 bases and the J gene end by 4 bases; junction bases not matched to a gene: 8. CDR3 in amino acids: CASASGTGEYEQYF. In DNA form, the CDR3 reads TGCGCCAGCGCTTCCGGGACAGGGGAGTACGAGCAGTACTTC.

In its sample, this clone was seen once. V is TRBV11-2 and J is TRBJ2-2; TRBD1 might be the D (6 bases). CDR1 and CDR2 (germline): SGHAT, FQNNGV. The V end lost 5 bases, the J end lost 1 base, and 14 bases lay between the germline ends. The CDR3 contains 16 residues. This chain's CDR3 is CASSNRAGVNTGELFF. In nucleotides, the CDR3 is TGTGCCAGCAGCAACAGGGCAGGAGTGAACACCGGGGAGCTGTTTTTT.

The chain joins TRBV7-9 to TRBJ2-1; D is undetermined. The V end lost 1 base, the J end lost 7 bases, and 8 bases lay between the germline ends. There are 13 residues in the CDR3. The V gene's germline CDR1 is SEHNR and CDR2 FQNEAQ (reference sequence). The CDR3 DNA reads TGTGCCAGCAGCTTAGTTGGTCGGAATGAGCAGTTCTTC. This sequence encodes CASSLVGRNEQFF. The variable domain in full, with the rest retrieved from reference TRBV7-9 and TRBJ2-1, is DTGVSQNPRHKITKRGQNVTFRCDPISEHNRLYWYRQTLGQGPEFLTYFQNEAQLEKSRLLSDRFSAERPKGSFSTLEIQRTEQGDSAMYLCASSLVGRNEQFFGPGTRLTVL.

The rearrangement uses TRBV5-8 and TRBJ1-5; D unresolved. The CDR3 has 17 residues. V was shortened by 0 bases and J by 5 bases, with 18 bases between the two germline ends. The germline CDR1 and CDR2 sequences are SGHTS and YDEGEE. The CDR3 loop reads CASSLATRPILYQPQHF. CDR3 DNA: TGTGCCAGCAGCTTGGCCACTCGGCCGATTCTTTATCAGCCCCAGCATTTT.

The J gene is TRBJ2-3, the V gene TRBV5-4; TRBD2 is a possible D gene (6 bases). V dropped 0 bases and J dropped 5 bases, with 13 bases sitting between them. This CDR3 has 15 amino acids. The germline V gene has CDR1 SGHNT and CDR2 YYREEE (reference sequence). DNA for the CDR3: TGTGCCAGCAGCTTGGAAGGCTCGGAGGGAGATACGCAGTATTTT. As protein: CASSLEGSEGDTQYF.

The V call is TRBV1, the J call TRBJ1-2. TRBV1 is an annotated pseudogene. The CDR3 is 16 amino acids. The CDR3 sequence is CTSSGEHLGDLGGYTF. The CDR3 DNA follows: TGCACCAGCAGCGGGGAACACTTGGGGGACTTAGGGGGCTACACCTTC.

The chain has TRBV5-4 and TRBJ2-7; 9 nucleotides line up with TRBD1. The CDR3 sequence is 15 residues long. Germline V gene sequence: CDR1 SGHNT, CDR2 YYREEE (reference sequence). V shed 0 bases and J 5 bases; nucleotides not matched to a gene: 6. The CDR3 DNA reads as TGTGCCAGCAGCTTGGAGGGACAGGGAGGTGACGAGCAGTACTTC. Residues: CASSLEGQGGDEQYF.

This clone was picked up one time. The V gene is TRBV7-8, the J gene TRBJ1-1; maybe TRBD1 (5 bases). The CDR3 spans 16 residues. Germline V gene sequence: CDR1 SGHVS, CDR2 FQNEAQ. Trimming left V 3 bases short and J 5 bases short, with 19 bases between. CDR3 region: CASSFTQTASKTEAFF. Written as DNA, the CDR3 is TGTGCCAGCAGCTTTACTCAGACAGCTTCTAAGACTGAAGCTTTCTTT.

This clone was detected only once. This chain links TRBV20-1 with TRBJ2-1; D ambiguous. Germline V gene sequence: CDR1 DFQATT, CDR2 SNEGSKA (reference sequence). Deletions cut 4 bases from V and 6 bases from J, with 10 bases between. The CDR3 is 12 residues long. CDR3 region: CSAIDIGNEQFF. The DNA for the CDR3 is TGCAGTGCTATTGACATAGGCAATGAGCAGTTCTTC.

The J gene is TRBJ2-3, the V gene TRBV11-2, with 11 bases that match TRBD2. CDR3 length: 15 amino acids. V lost 5 bases and J lost 8; bases outside the gene matches: 9. Germline CDR1 reads SGHAT; CDR2 reads FQNNGV. The CDR3 is CASSPPRLAGFTQYF. Written as DNA, the CDR3 is TGTGCCAGCAGCCCCCCCAGACTAGCGGGATTTACGCAGTATTTT.

This clone was recorded a few times. This chain links TRBV15 with TRBJ1-2; D unclear. The CDR3 runs to 14 residues. Germline-derived CDR1 and CDR2 are LNHNV and YYDKDF (reference sequence). Trimming cost V 3 bases and J 0 bases, with 8 bases left between them. In DNA form, the CDR3 reads TGTGCCACCAGCAGGATCGGAACTAACTATGGCTACACCTTC. The encoded protein is CATSRIGTNYGYTF.

The chain carries TRBV5-4 and TRBJ1-6, with D hard to call. Trimming cost V 3 bases and J 7 bases, with 17 bases left between them. CDR1 is SGHNT, CDR2 YYREEE, per germline (reference sequence). The CDR3 length is 16 residues. The CDR3 reads CASSSRTDRPNSPLHF. The CDR3 region has the DNA TGTGCCAGCAGCTCACGGACGGATAGACCAAATTCACCCCTCCACTTT.

This chain connects TRBV5-1 to TRBJ2-7; D remains ambiguous. With 3 bases removed from V and 3 bases from J, the gap between germline ends came to 7 bases. CDR1 and CDR2 from the germline V gene are SGHRS and YFSETQ. The CDR3 consists of 12 residues. CDR3 sequence reads: CASSSPGYEQYF. CDR3 coding DNA: TGCGCCAGCAGCTCGCCTGGCTACGAGCAGTACTTC.

V and J are TRBV13 and TRBJ2-1; TRBD1 is a possible D gene (5 bases). Germline V gives CDR1 PRHDT, CDR2 FYEKMQ (reference sequence). The CDR3 sequence is 15 residues long. Trimming left V 1 base short and J 2 bases short, with 9 bases between. CDR3 bases: TGTGCCAGCAGCTTAGAGGGGTCTGCCTACAATGAGCAGTTCTTC. Residues: CASSLEGSAYNEQFF. The full variable domain, in which reference TRBV13 and TRBJ2-1 provide the parts outside the CDR3, is AAGVIQSPRHLIKEKRETATLKCYPIPRHDTVYWYQQGPGQDPQFLISFYEKMQSDKGSIPDRFSAQQFSDYHSELNMSSLELGDSALYFCASSLEGSAYNEQFFGPGTRLTVL.

This clone occurred a few times. The genes are TRBV9 and TRBJ2-7, with TRBD1 matching over 9 bases. With 4 bases clipped from V and 4 bases from J, the junction kept 12 bases outside the gene matches. Germline CDR1 is SGDLS and CDR2 is YYNGEE. The CDR3 covers 16 residues. CDR3 loop: CASSPLVGGQGYEQYF. The CDR3 coding sequence is TGTGCCAGCAGCCCACTAGTTGGGGGACAGGGTTACGAGCAGTACTTC.

J is TRBJ1-5 and V is TRBV30; TRBD1 might be the D (5 bases). Germline-derived CDR1 and CDR2 are GTSNPN and SVGIG (reference sequence). The CDR3 is 13 amino acids. V was trimmed by 3 bases and J by 6 bases, leaving 12 bases between them. CDR3 region: CAWSSQGGQPQHF. Here the CDR3 DNA reads TGTGCCTGGAGCTCGCAGGGTGGTCAGCCCCAGCATTTT. The full variable domain, its missing parts supplied by reference TRBV30 and TRBJ1-5, is SQTIHQWPATLVQPVGSPLSLECTVEGTSNPNLYWYRQAAGRGLQLLFYSVGIGQISSEVPQNLSASRPQDRQFILSSKKLLLSDSGFYLCAWSSQGGQPQHFGDGTRLSIL.

This clone was recorded only once. The chain carries TRBV3-1 (or the pseudogene TRBV3-2) and TRBJ2-7; D is perhaps TRBD2 (6 bases). The CDR3 totals 14 residues. Trimming stripped 1 base from V and 7 bases from J, with 14 bases between. In germline, CDR1 is LGHDT, CDR2 YNNKEL (reference sequence). The CDR3 bases are TGTGCCAGCAGCCAAGCGGTCGGGGCGGGGGAGCAGTACTTC. This translates into CASSQAVGAGEQYF.

The chain couples TRBV11-2 to TRBJ2-3; 8 bases align to TRBD1. The CDR3 runs 16 residues. The trim removed 3 bases at V and 3 bases at J, leaving 8 bases unmatched. Germline lookup yields CDR1 SGHAT and CDR2 FQNNGV. In DNA form, the CDR3 reads TGTGCCAGCAGCTTTTATTGGACAGGGCGGACAGATACGCAGTATTTT. Its translation: CASSFYWTGRTDTQYF.

V usage is TRBV10-1 and J usage is TRBJ2-2; tentative D call: TRBD2 (6 bases). With 5 bases removed from V and 5 bases from J, the gap between germline ends came to 9 bases. The CDR3 is 13 amino acids. Germline CDR1 is WNHNN and CDR2 is SYGVQD (reference sequence). The CDR3 region has the DNA TGCGCCAGCAGTCGTAGCGGTACCGGGGAGCTGTTTTTT. Amino acids: CASSRSGTGELFF.

The chain uses TRBV24-1 and TRBJ1-5; D uncertain. The CDR3 consists of 12 residues. V was cut by 5 bases and J by 4 bases, with 5 bases left in between. The germline gives CDR1 KGHDR, CDR2 SFDVKD. The CDR3 sequence: CATSGENQPQHF. In DNA form, the CDR3 reads TGTGCCACCAGTGGGGAGAATCAGCCCCAGCATTTT.

The J gene is TRBJ1-2, the V gene TRBV25-1; unclear D gene. There are 12 residues in the CDR3. Trimming stripped 4 bases from V and 4 bases from J, with 7 bases between. Germline loops: CDR1 MGHDK, CDR2 SYGVNS. The CDR3 DNA sequence: TGTGCCAGCAGTGGGCGGTTCTATGGCTACACCTTC. This codes for CASSGRFYGYTF.

This clone was observed a single time. The chain uses TRBV5-1 and TRBJ2-2; D call uncertain. The CDR3 length is 15 residues. Trimming left V 0 bases short and J 5 bases short, with 11 bases between. Germline CDR1 SGHRS, CDR2 YFSETQ. CDR3 coding DNA: TGCGCCAGCAGCTTGGTTGCCGCCCCAACCGGGGAGCTGTTTTTT. This gives the protein CASSLVAAPTGELFF.

The CDR3 DNA is TGTGCCAGCAGCCAAGTCCTGAGCTCACCCCTCCACTTT. Amino acid sequence: CASSQVLSSPLHF. This rearrangement joins TRBV14 to TRBJ1-6; D unresolved. Germline CDR1 SGHDN, CDR2 FVKESK. Trimming stripped 1 base from V and 10 bases from J, with 8 bases between. The CDR3 loop spans 13 amino acids.

The chain combines TRBV4-1 with TRBJ1-2, with a possible D match to TRBD1 (5 bases). The germline CDR1 and CDR2 sequences are MGHRA and YSYEKL. The CDR3 runs 15 residues. Trimming stripped 0 bases from V and 6 bases from J, with 14 bases between. This CDR3 reads CASSQDLSGGNGYTF. DNA of the CDR3: TGCGCCAGCAGCCAAGATCTATCTGGGGGAAATGGCTACACCTTC.